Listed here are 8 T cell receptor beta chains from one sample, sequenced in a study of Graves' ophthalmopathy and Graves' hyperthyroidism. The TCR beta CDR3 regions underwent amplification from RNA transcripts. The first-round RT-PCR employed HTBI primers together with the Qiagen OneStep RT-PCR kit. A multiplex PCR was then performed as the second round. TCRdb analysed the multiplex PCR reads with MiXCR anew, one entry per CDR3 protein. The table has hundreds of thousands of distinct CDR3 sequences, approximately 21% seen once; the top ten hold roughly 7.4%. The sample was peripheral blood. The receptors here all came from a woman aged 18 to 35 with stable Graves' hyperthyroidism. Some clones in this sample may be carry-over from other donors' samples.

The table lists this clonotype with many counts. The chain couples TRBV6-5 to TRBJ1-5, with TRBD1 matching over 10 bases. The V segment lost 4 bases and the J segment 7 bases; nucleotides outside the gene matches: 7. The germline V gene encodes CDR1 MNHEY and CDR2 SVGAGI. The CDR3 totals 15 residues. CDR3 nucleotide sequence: TGTGCCAGCAGTTCCTCCATGACAGGGGGCCAGCCCCAGCATTTT. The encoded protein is CASSSSMTGGQPQHF.

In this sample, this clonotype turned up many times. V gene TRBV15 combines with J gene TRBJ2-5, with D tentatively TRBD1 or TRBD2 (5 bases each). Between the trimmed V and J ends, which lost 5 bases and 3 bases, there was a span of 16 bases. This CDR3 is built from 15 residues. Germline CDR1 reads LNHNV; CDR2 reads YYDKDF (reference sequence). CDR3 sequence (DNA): TGTGCCACCAGCGTCCCGGGACGGAAAAAAGAGACCCAGTACTTC. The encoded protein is CATSVPGRKKETQYF. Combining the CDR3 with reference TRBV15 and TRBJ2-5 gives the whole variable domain DAMVIQNPRYQVTQFGKPVTLSCSQTLNHNVMYWYQQKSSQAPKLLFHYYDKDFNNEADTPDNFQSRRPNTSFCFLDIRSPGLGDTAMYLCATSVPGRKKETQYFGPGTRLLVL.

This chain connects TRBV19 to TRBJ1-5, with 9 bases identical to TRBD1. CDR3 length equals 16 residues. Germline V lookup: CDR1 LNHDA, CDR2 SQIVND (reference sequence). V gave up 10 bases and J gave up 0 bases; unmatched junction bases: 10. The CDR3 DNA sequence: TGTGCCACCGCCGACAGGGGGGAATATAGCAATCAGCCCCAGCATTTT. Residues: CATADRGEYSNQPQHF.

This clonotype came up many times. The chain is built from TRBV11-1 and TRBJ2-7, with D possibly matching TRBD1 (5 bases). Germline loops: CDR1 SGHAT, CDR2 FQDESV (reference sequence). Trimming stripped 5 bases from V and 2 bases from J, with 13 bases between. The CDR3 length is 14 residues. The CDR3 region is CASSARVSPYEQYF. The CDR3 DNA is TGTGCCAGCAGCGCCAGGGTGTCGCCCTACGAGCAGTACTTC.

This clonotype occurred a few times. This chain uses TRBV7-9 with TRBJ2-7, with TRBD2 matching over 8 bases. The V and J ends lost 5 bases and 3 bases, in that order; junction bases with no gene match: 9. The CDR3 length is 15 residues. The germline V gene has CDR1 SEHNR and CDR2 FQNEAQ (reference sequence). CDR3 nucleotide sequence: TGTGCCAGCAGCCTACCGACTAGCGCGCGCTACGAGCAGTACTTC. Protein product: CASSLPTSARYEQYF.

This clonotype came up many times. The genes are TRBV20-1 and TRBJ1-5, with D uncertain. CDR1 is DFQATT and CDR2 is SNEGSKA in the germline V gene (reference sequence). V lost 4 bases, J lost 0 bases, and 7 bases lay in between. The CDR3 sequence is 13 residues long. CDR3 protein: CSANSVSNQPQHF. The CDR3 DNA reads TGCAGTGCTAACTCGGTTAGCAATCAGCCCCAGCATTTT.

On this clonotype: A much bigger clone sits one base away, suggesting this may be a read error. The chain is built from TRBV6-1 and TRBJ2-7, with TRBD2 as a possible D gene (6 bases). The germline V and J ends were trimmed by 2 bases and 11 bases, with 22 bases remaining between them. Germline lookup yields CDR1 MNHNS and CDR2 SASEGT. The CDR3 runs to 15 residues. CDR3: CASSEPGLPVWEEYF. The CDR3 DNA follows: TGTGCCAGCAGTGAACCCGGACTACCCGTCTGGGAGGAGTACTTC.

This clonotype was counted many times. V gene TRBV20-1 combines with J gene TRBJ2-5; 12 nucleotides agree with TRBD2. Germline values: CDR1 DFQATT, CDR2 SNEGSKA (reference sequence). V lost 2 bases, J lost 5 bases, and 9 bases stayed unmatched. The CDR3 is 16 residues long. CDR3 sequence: CSARYDRTSGKETQYF. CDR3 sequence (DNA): TGCAGTGCTAGATACGATCGGACTAGCGGGAAGGAGACCCAGTACTTC.